The TCR beta chain described here comes from a study of human T cells and chemical hapten exposure. Study-level information: Patch tests applied 0.01% DPC to the upper back and were scored after 6 days. Study results and limitations: DPC sensitization produced no change in TCRs with frequency above 1 in 1000.

TCRdb reanalysed the RACE reads using MiXCR and keeps one entry per CDR3 protein. The data show 100,000 or so distinct CDR3 sequences, 30% to 35% seen once. The CDR3 runs 14 residues. CDR1 and CDR2 (germline): SGHRS, YFSETQ. V shed 0 bases and J 5 bases; nucleotides not matched to a gene: 2. Time point: patch test 3, about 24 weeks after DPC sensitization. Noted treatment: therapeutic diphenylcyclopropenone sensitization with weekly scalp DPC. This clonotype was counted between two and nine times. What it binds is not known. Sample: whole blood, taken in connection with sensitization to the hapten diphenylcyclopropenone (DPC). This sequence originates from a man in his forties with alopecia areata. Some clones in this sample may be carry-over from other donors' samples. The chain joins TRBV5-1 to TRBJ2-1; 7 bases fit TRBD1. CDR3 residues: CASSLGGTDNEQFF. The CDR3 bases are TGCGCCAGCAGCTTGGGTGGGACAGACAATGAGCAGTTCTTC.